This T cell receptor (beta chain) came from a study of OX40 agonist ivuxolimab in advanced cancers. Describing the broader study: The costimulatory receptor OX40 (CD134) was targeted by ivuxolimab, a fully human IgG2 agonistic monoclonal antibody. Intravenous ivuxolimab was administered to patients every 2 weeks at six dose levels: 0.01, 0.1, 0.3, 1.5, 3 and 10 mg/kg. Of the 50 to 55 dose-escalation patients, hepatocellular carcinoma was present in some 19, melanoma in about 15, renal cell carcinoma in 9 and head and neck cancer in 9. In the dose-escalation cohort, 82.7% of patients were male, and the mean age was approximately 60 years, with a range of 23 to 79. Prior anti-PD-1, anti-PD-L1 or anti-CTLA-4 therapy was permitted, and checkpoint inhibitors had been received by under 50% of dose-escalation patients. Partial responses occurred in three dose-escalation patients: two with cutaneous melanoma and one with hepatocellular carcinoma. The point of sequencing TCRbeta in the periphery was to test whether ivuxolimab changed TCR sequence diversity and drove clonal T-cell expansion. The paper reports the monotherapy dose-escalation portion (N of about 54 patients) of the phase I ivuxolimab trial. Summary of the overall study and its limitations: The antigen specificity of the clonally expanded peripheral T cells was not determined. Low levels of normalized T-cell clonal expansion were also seen in some patients who did not respond. At doses of 0.1 to 3.0 mg/kg, clonal expansion of both CD4+ and CD8+ blood T cells was observed from baseline to week 6. Partial responders in the 0.1-3.0 mg/kg groups had among the lowest normalized peripheral clonal expansion, especially among CD8+ T cells. After ivuxolimab, CD8+ T cells had more expanded clones than CD4+ T cells on average.

To sequence the TCRbeta CDR3 region, genomic DNA was isolated from the sorted cells. TCRbeta CDR3 regions were sequenced using the immunoSEQ Assay. The source is immuneACCESS, and TCRdb retained only in-frame sequences with V and J called. Part of the clones is not carried over; for the studies checked, unresolved V genes explain less than half of this, and the remainder is unexplained. The sample has over 45,000 clones on record, about 76% of them singletons. The ten top clones hold approximately 1.1% of the sample. On this clone itself: Its specific antigen is unknown. Base qualities are missing; no much larger clone stands one base away.

Per the germline V gene, KGHSH is the CDR1 and LQKENI is the CDR2. Inclusive of the bounding cysteine and phenylalanine, the CDR3 is 14 residues long. Of the read, only the CDR3 DNA is kept; its 42 bases are in frame from base 1. Patients with autoimmune disease history or receiving systemic immunosuppression were excluded from the trial. Peripheral blood for TCR sequencing was drawn from every dose cohort at baseline, at cycle 4 day 1 and at cycle 7 day 1. The samples were taken from a phase I, first-in-human, multicenter, open-label dose-escalation trial of ivuxolimab. Adults with locally advanced or metastatic melanoma, renal cell, hepatocellular, or head and neck squamous cell carcinoma were enrolled in the trial. Before TCR sequencing, CD4+ and CD8+ T cells were separately sorted from peripheral blood.

This clonotype originated in an adult with an advanced solid tumor such as melanoma, head and neck, liver or kidney cancer. The source material was CD4+ or CD8+ T cells sorted from blood, sampled in a trial of the OX40 agonist ivuxolimab. The V and J segments used are TRBV18 and TRBJ2-5, with TRBD1 perhaps the D gene, on 5 matching bases. The DNA matches TRBJ2-7 better at its end, which makes the J call doubtful. The CDR3 has the sequence CASSPPAGSYEQYF. The sequenced DNA is TGTGCCAGCTCACCACCTGCAGGGTCCTACGAGCAGTACTTC.